This section outlines one T cell receptor (beta chain) sequence together with its context. This CDR3 contains 15 residues. Germline CDR1 and CDR2: SGHRS and YFSETQ. V lost 0 bases, J lost 4 bases, and 6 bases stayed unmatched. This entry is derived from a study of blood T cell repertoires in COVID-19. Study as a whole: Samples representing acute and convalescent COVID-19 were sourced from the United States, Italy and Spain. T cells, B-cell-depleted T cells, or PBMCs provided the cDNA or gDNA that served as material.

Source study methods: Quantification of nucleated cells was approximated via reference gene primer amplification. Profiled with immunoSEQ multiplex PCR; TCRdb holds only in-frame clones, not every one. For V, J and clone size, that table is used; D and trimming come from the DNA. Of under 300,000 clones listed, about 80% are singletons. The TCR was taken from a woman in her 50s who had recovered from COVID-19. The V and J genes are TRBV5-1 and TRBJ1-2; 7 nucleotides match TRBD1. The sample consisted of peripheral blood. This CDR3 reads CASSLDEGQSYGYTF. The CDR3 nucleotides are TGCGCCAGCAGCTTGGATGAGGGACAGTCCTATGGCTACACCTTC. Full variable domain (rest looked up from reference TRBV5-1 and TRBJ1-2): KAGVTQTPRYLIKTRGQQVTLSCSPISGHRSVSWYQQTPGQGLQFLFEYFSETQRNKGNFPGRFSGRQFSNSRSEMNVSTLELGDSALYLCASSLDEGQSYGYTFGSGTRLTVV.